This TCR beta chain was observed in a study of response to subunit inactivated influenza vaccine. In TCRdb, the RT-PCR reads were re-called with MiXCR into one record per CDR3 protein. This table holds some 800,000 distinct CDR3 sequences, 21% found once. V was clipped by 2 bases and J by 4 bases, with 11 bases between them. Germline lookup yields CDR1 KGHDR and CDR2 SFDVKD. CDR3 length equals 15 residues. V gene TRBV24-1 combines with J gene TRBJ2-4, with unresolved D. The sequence was collected from a man aged 50 to 59 who received an inactivated influenza vaccine. Sequencing used PBMCs from blood, obtained around 5 days after vaccination. The CDR3 region has the DNA TGTGCCACCAGTGATTCCCGGGTAGAAAAAAACATTCAGTACTTC. It codes for CATSDSRVEKNIQYF.